This TCR beta chain was sequenced in a study of cytomegalovirus exposure and HLA in healthy donors (dated by TCRdb to about 2017). With respect to the entire study: An earlier analysis of more than 550 of the donors reported approximately 300 Gb of sequence data and 117 million unique TCR beta sequences obtained from about 200 million T cells. An earlier analysis of about 600 of the donors used high-throughput TCR beta sequencing to judge whether each TCR beta V gene segment behaved as functional or pseudogenic. The study aimed to test whether signatures of past pathogen exposure could be identified by cataloging public T cell receptors. Several DR-DQ haplotypes were handled as single units for association and clustering, since linkage in the cohort was strong. A later genetic analysis used genome-wide SNP genotypes for about 55% of the 666 donors, treating that subset as a discovery cohort. Every discovery cohort repertoire had been produced on one sequencing platform. About 280 gigabases of sequencing data and approximately 85 million unique TCR sequences were included in an early release covering roughly 600 HLA-typed donors. The study combined high-throughput TCR immunosequencing, statistical association of individual TCRs with disease status, and machine learning to predict cytomegalovirus infection status. A later analysis re-examined previously published TCR beta repertoires from roughly 650 donors and added high-resolution HLA genotyping to investigate patterns of TCR occurrence. Donor age, sex, ethnicity and CMV serostatus were collected together with the repertoire data. Using immunosequencing, the study profiled T cell repertoires from 666 subjects and related those repertoires to cytomegalovirus serostatus. Class I and class II HLA loci were covered by the typing at four-digit resolution. Rather than using new phenotypic data, the later analysis identified candidate immune exposures from TCR beta sequences and from how often those sequences occurred across donors. On average, 235,054 unique TCR beta nucleotide sequences were sequenced per donor among 398 genotyped donors of the cohort, with about 19% of those sequences being non-productive. Among the roughly 390 genotyped donors, around 81% belonged to the genetic ancestry cluster associated with self-reported Caucasian donors. The number of donors typed differed by locus, with roughly 629-640 for A, B, C, DRB1 and DQB1, around 520 for DQA1, 600 to 610 for DPA1, and some 450 for DPB1. In addition to the first cohort of approximately 650 subjects, a separate validation cohort of approximately 130 different subjects was used. General findings and caveats noted by the study authors: V-gene and J-gene trimming of TCR beta chains was associated with a missense DCLRE1C variant in a later genetic analysis, and the association was replicated in an independent cohort. Some IMGT-functional V segments, including TRBV6-2 and TRBV6-3, could not be distinguished by the 87-base-pair reads and were therefore excluded. When HLA alleles, especially DR and DQ, strongly co-occurred, TCR associations were difficult to assign to individual alleles. According to a later analysis, parvovirus B19, influenza, CMV and Epstein-Barr virus appeared linked to several top co-occurrence clusters. Most CMV-associated TCR beta chains appeared to be HLA-restricted in a later analysis, and the HLA associations seemed to be driven largely by CMV exposure. This cohort had only TCR beta chains sequenced, and the lack of alpha or paired-chain data limited which features could be detected. Because HLA typing was missing for some donors at each locus, association tests included only the typed subset. For the cohort, immune exposure information was limited to CMV serostatus. Correlated functional status among segregating V segments might reflect linkage disequilibrium, but an unknown experimental factor could not be ruled out. It was suggested by the authors that the approach could potentially be generalized to other disease states and immunological phenotypes. In an earlier analysis of some 640 of the donors, most TCR beta V segments were observed in productive rearrangements about 90% or about 30% of the time, broadly matching IMGT annotations. Most TCR sequences were observed very rarely across donors, whereas some public TCRs were present in many individuals. The presence/absence analyses assumed that sequencing depth was roughly uniform across donors, and that assumption may not be true. A group of highly shared sequence variants was considered likely to be a technical artifact of the sequencing pipeline. Seventeen rarely observed V segments, including chromosome 9 orphons, were excluded from the earlier analysis of 550 to 700 of the donors because counts were too low. A further reported finding was that TCR beta sequences accurately predicted the HLA-A and HLA-B alleles for most subjects in the first cohort. The study listed 164 TCR beta chains as associated with cytomegalovirus. In a later analysis, HLA-associated TCR beta chains were found to be more clonally expanded and to have lower generation probabilities than equally common non-associated chains. At a false discovery rate of 0.05, a later analysis linked around 15,000 TCR beta sequences to specific HLA alleles. A later analysis found that TCR association rates varied across HLA loci, with DRB1 alleles showing the most associated TCRs and HLA-C alleles the fewest. In a later genetic analysis, fewer N-insertions in productive TCRs were reported among donors in an Asian-associated ancestry cluster than the roughly 700-donor mean. Cytomegalovirus status was reported to be diagnosed by the classifier with high specificity and sensitivity in both the original and validation cohorts. Three of the identified cytomegalovirus-associated TCR beta chains were confirmed in vitro to be specific for cytomegalovirus antigens.

The cysteine opens and the phenylalanine closes a CDR3 of 15 amino acids. Only CDR3 DNA is held: 45 bases, read in frame from base 1. CDR1 SGHTA and CDR2 FQGNSA were looked up in the germline V gene. The germline ends are 11 bases apart after V is trimmed by 5 bases and J by 0 bases. Of note for this clone: It has no known antigen specificity. One base away there is no much larger clone; base qualities are not given.

The cohort was made up of approximately 670 healthy bone marrow donors. At the time of sampling, every cohort member was nominally healthy, though immune exposures that went unrecorded were likely present. The donor was CMV seronegative and was included in the group of a few hundred seronegative cohort members. Every donor gave a peripheral blood sample, and the peripheral blood mononuclear cells from that sample were used for TCR beta sequencing. The Qiagen DNeasy Blood Extraction Kit was used to extract genomic DNA from the blood cell samples. Library preparation used the immunoSEQ multiplex PCR assay. A mixture of 60 forward primers for TCR Vbeta segments and 13 reverse primers for TCR Jbeta segments was used in the multiplex PCR. The CDR3 region of rearranged TCR beta genes was amplified from genomic DNA with a multiplex PCR assay. On the Illumina HiSeq System, the amplified TCR beta libraries were sequenced as 87-base-pair reads. The source study handled its data this way. A later analysis tallied 70 million to 100 million unique TCR beta chains across the approximately 670 repertoires, and 10 million to 11 million of those chains were shared by two or more donors. A nearest-neighbor algorithm error-corrected the raw reads and collapsed the reads into unique sequences, merging closely related sequences to remove PCR and sequencing errors. CDR3 sequences were aligned to IMGT reference sequences to assign V, D and J gene segments. For a sequence to be retained, at least a six-nucleotide match to both a V gene segment and a J gene segment was required. Rearrangements were called productive when the CDR3 lacked stop codons and stayed in frame with V and J; all others were non-productive. Following IMGT convention, CDR3 was defined as the stretch from the second conserved V-encoded cysteine to the conserved J-encoded phenylalanine. The earlier analysis of about 560 of the donors excluded any sequence lacking an unambiguous match to a single V gene segment. In an earlier analysis of a few hundred of the donors, a V segment was called functional when productive rearrangements were above 56.7%, and segregating when the standard deviation between donors exceeded 5%. A statistical classification framework was built for diagnosing cytomegalovirus status from the catalog of TCR beta chain sequences. In a later analysis, TCR nucleotide sequences were compared against IMGT/GENE-DB human TR gene sequences so that V and J genes could be assigned. Using the TCRdist pipeline, a later analysis assigned CDR3 sequences along with most-parsimonious VDJ recombination scenarios. In a later analysis, every TCR beta chain was defined by the combination of its CDR3 amino acid sequence and its V-gene family, and reads without a unique V-gene family were dropped. As a way to deal with suspected cross-contamination and a sequencing artifact, a later analysis dropped 450 to 600 nucleotide sequences that were highly shared and had low generation probability. In a later analysis, a clonal expansion index was calculated for each public chain from normalized within-repertoire ranks of inferred template counts. In a later analysis, generation probabilities were computed using a VDJ recombination model fitted to out-of-frame rearrangements, and the results were checked against IGoR. In a later analysis, hypergeometric tests were used to score TCR-TCR, TCR-HLA and TCR-CMV co-occurrence, with a repertoire-size bias correction applied to TCR pairs. A later analysis estimated false discovery rates by permuting HLA or CMV assignments 20 times. In a later analysis, co-occurring TCRs were grouped using DBSCAN, with TCRdist sequence similarity added in when clustering inside HLA-allele-positive subsets. Repertoires with fewer than 30,000 or more than 120,000 public chains, plus five repertoires with anomalous nucleotide sharing, were excluded from co-occurrence clustering. Held by TCRdb, this immuneACCESS table contains in-frame sequences only and omits some clones. Under half of the omission traces to an unresolved V gene where checked; the cause of the rest is unknown. That table furnishes V, J and clone size, whereas the DNA furnished D and trimming. The sample contains approximately 100,000 clones, over 70% of them found a single time. The ten most abundant clones make up less than 11% of the sample.

The chain employs TRBV7-2 and TRBJ1-5; no D gene is confidently identified. Sequenced input: PBMCs. The TCR originated in a man between 45 and 60 years old in good health and CMV-seronegative. The sequenced DNA is TGTGCCAGCAGCCCGGACTATTATAGCAATCAGCCCCAGCATTTT. This encodes CASSPDYYSNQPQHF.